The T cell receptor (beta chain) under discussion was sequenced for a study of CD8 T cells in ankylosing spondylitis. V lost 5 bases, J lost 8 bases, and 15 bases lay in between. This CDR3 is built from 13 residues. TCRdb independently ran MiXCR on the 5' RACE reads; one entry per CDR3 protein. The sample gives 350,000 or so distinct CDR3 sequences, 11% of which show up once; roughly 9.2% is in the top ten. V is TRBV12-3 or TRBV12-4 and J is TRBJ1-2, with D perhaps matching TRBD1 (5 bases). The specimen was blood, either unsorted or a sorted T cell fraction (not recorded which). This TCR was recovered from a female donor with ankylosing spondylitis or in good health (not recorded which). The CDR3 coding sequence is TGTGCCAGCAGTCCCCGTGGGGGGGGAGGCTACACCTTC. It is translated as CASSPRGGGGYTF.